One and the same sample provided the 5 T cell receptor beta chains below, sequenced in a study of OX40 agonist ivuxolimab in advanced cancers. Measured with immunoSEQ multiplex PCR; TCRdb has only the in-frame clones, and not every one. The sample has 50,000 or so clones; roughly 87% are singletons. The sequences come from CD4+ or CD8+ T cells sorted from blood, collected in a trial of the OX40 agonist ivuxolimab. The receptors were gathered from an adult with an advanced solid tumor such as melanoma, head and neck, liver or kidney cancer.

The chain couples TRBV19 to TRBJ1-2, with TRBD1 identical over 9 bases. V was pared by 3 bases and J by 6 bases, with 14 bases of the junction left unmatched. This CDR3 comprises 17 residues. Germline values: CDR1 LNHDA, CDR2 SQIVND (reference sequence). CDR3 amino acids: CASSISITGTGRDGYTF. Here the CDR3 DNA reads TGTGCCAGTAGTATTTCCATAACCGGGACAGGGAGAGATGGCTACACCTTC. Using reference TRBV19 and TRBJ1-2 for the parts outside the CDR3, the full variable domain is DGGITQSPKYLFRKEGQNVTLSCEQNLNHDAMYWYRQDPGQGLRLIYYSQIVNDFQKGDIAEGYSVSREKKESFPLTVTSAQKNPTAFYLCASSISITGTGRDGYTFGSGTRLTVV.

This clone was seen only a few times. This sequence joins TRBV19 and TRBJ1-1; D is undetermined. There are 13 residues in the CDR3. Trimming removed 4 bases from V and 0 bases from J, with 6 bases in between. Germline V gene sequence: CDR1 LNHDA, CDR2 SQIVND (reference sequence). In DNA, the CDR3 is TGTGCCAGTAGTACTTCTCTGAACACTGAAGCTTTCTTT. It yields the protein CASSTSLNTEAFF.

The chain couples TRBV28 to TRBJ1-3; 8 nucleotides line up with TRBD1. Trimming at V came to 6 bases and at J to 4 bases, leaving 8 bases not matched to a gene. Germline V gene lookup returns CDR1 MDHEN and CDR2 SYDVKM. This CDR3 spans 15 amino acids. The CDR3 loop is CASRFQTGVGNTIYF. CDR3 in DNA: TGTGCCAGCAGATTCCAGACAGGGGTAGGAAACACCATATATTTT. Using reference TRBV28 and TRBJ1-3 for the parts outside the CDR3, the full variable domain is DVKVTQSSRYLVKRTGEKVFLECVQDMDHENMFWYRQDPGLGLRLIYFSYDVKMKEKGDIPEGYSVSREKKERFSLILESASTNQTSMYLCASRFQTGVGNTIYFGEGSWLTVV.

This sequence joins TRBV13 and TRBJ2-3; the match to TRBD2 covers 7 bases. This CDR3 comprises 14 residues. Losses at the gene ends were 5 bases for V and 6 bases for J; bases not matched to a gene: 8. CDR1 is PRHDT and CDR2 is FYEKMQ in the germline V gene (reference sequence). This CDR3 is CASSLAEAGDTQYF. In DNA form, the CDR3 reads TGTGCCAGCAGCCTAGCGGAAGCAGGGGATACGCAGTATTTT.

This sequence joins TRBV7-2 and TRBJ1-1; D gene unclear. Trimming pared 3 bases from V and 7 bases from J, leaving 6 bases between. CDR3 length: 11 amino acids. Germline V gives CDR1 SGHTA, CDR2 FQGNSA. DNA of the CDR3: TGTGCCAGCAGCTTCCAAGTTGAAGCTTTCTTT. This gives the protein CASSFQVEAFF.